Listed here are 19 T cell receptor beta chains from one sample, sequenced in a study of beta chain features in type 1 diabetes (dated by TCRdb to the late 2010s). Library preparation used the immunoSEQ multiplex PCR assay. The High Capacity cDNA Reverse Transcription Kit was used to reverse transcribe all of the isolated RNA, meaning that expressed TCRB transcripts were what got sequenced. Entries here come from immuneACCESS through TCRdb and include only in-frame sequences with V and J called. Some clones fail to appear in such tables; in the studies checked, an unresolved V gene covers under half of the shortfall, and the cause of the remainder is unknown. The sample table shows fewer than 650,000 clones, and around 16% are seen once. About 0.087% of the sample comes from the top ten. The sequenced sample consisted of naive CD4+ T cells from blood. The sample's cell subset or site label, decoded: true naive CD4+ T cells. These receptors were obtained from a man aged 18 to 30 in good health.

The CDR3: CASSLVAETQYF. In nucleotides, the CDR3 is TGTGCCAGCAGCTTGGTTGCGGAGACCCAGTACTTC. The V and J genes are TRBV5-4 and TRBJ2-5; D is undetermined. Germline CDR1 and CDR2: SGHNT and YYREEE (reference sequence). The CDR3 is 12 amino acids. With 0 bases removed from V and 5 bases from J, the gap between germline ends came to 5 bases.

The chain joins TRBV21-1 to TRBJ2-7; the D call TRBD1 from the table was never checked on the DNA. TRBV21-1 is an annotated pseudogene. The CDR3 contains 14 residues. CDR3 region: CASSILTASYEQYF. The CDR3 DNA follows: TGTGCCAGCAGCATTCTGACAGCCTCCTACGAGCAGTACTTC.

The chain is built from TRBV7-6 and TRBJ2-7; 10 bases line up with TRBD1. The CDR3 spans 16 residues. Trimming took 3 bases from V and 7 from J; bases not matched to a gene: 12. Germline loops: CDR1 SGHVS, CDR2 FNYEAQ. This CDR3 is CASSFNWGTGAREQYF. The CDR3 DNA reads TGTGCCAGCAGCTTCAACTGGGGGACAGGGGCTCGGGAGCAGTACTTC.

The gene calls are TRBV5-4 and TRBJ1-5; TRBD1 matches 11 bases. This CDR3 region has 19 residues. Germline V CDR1 and CDR2: SGHNT, YYREEE (reference sequence). V gave up 0 bases and J gave up 2 bases; unmatched junction bases: 10. CDR3 in amino acids: CASSLALDRGRDGNQPQHF. The CDR3 DNA follows: TGTGCCAGCAGCTTGGCATTGGACAGGGGGCGAGATGGCAATCAGCCCCAGCATTTT.

This clone was observed a few times. The genes are TRBV25-1 and TRBJ2-5; 7 positions agree with TRBD2. The CDR3 loop spans 14 amino acids. Unmatched junction bases numbered 3, after V lost 0 bases and J lost 5 bases. The germline V gene encodes CDR1 MGHDK and CDR2 SYGVNS. The CDR3 is CASSEYGREETQYF. In DNA, the CDR3 is TGTGCCAGCAGTGAATATGGGAGGGAGGAGACCCAGTACTTC.

In its sample, this clone was seen a few times. This chain uses TRBV11-2 with TRBJ2-1; maybe TRBD2 (6 bases). In germline, CDR1 is SGHAT, CDR2 FQNNGV. This CDR3 has 14 amino acids. Trimming cost V 8 bases and J 0 bases, with 11 bases left between them. In DNA form, the CDR3 reads TGTGCCAGCGTCCGGGACTCCTCCTACAATGAGCAGTTCTTC. As protein: CASVRDSSYNEQFF.

The chain couples TRBV30 to TRBJ1-5; maybe TRBD1 (5 bases). The CDR3 totals 14 residues. V was cut by 2 bases and J by 6 bases, with 14 bases left in between. The V gene's germline CDR1 is GTSNPN and CDR2 SVGIG (reference sequence). The CDR3 protein is CAWSFGGEGQPQHF. The DNA for the CDR3 is TGTGCCTGGAGTTTTGGGGGGGAGGGTCAGCCCCAGCATTTT.

Regarding this clone: The same CDR3 can be traced to other DNA sequences in this sample. V is TRBV7-2 and J is TRBJ1-1; 7 positions match TRBD1. Germline V lookup: CDR1 SGHTA, CDR2 FQGNSA. The CDR3 totals 13 residues. Unmatched junction bases numbered 2, after V lost 6 bases and J lost 1 base. CDR3 bases: TGTGCCAGCAGTAGACAGGGGAACACTGAAGCTTTCTTT. It specifies CASSRQGNTEAFF.

This clone occurred a few times. The rearrangement links TRBV7-3 to TRBJ2-3, with 7 bases matching TRBD2. The germline V gene encodes CDR1 SGHTA and CDR2 FQGTGA. CDR3 length: 14 residues. V lost 5 bases and J lost 5; bases outside the gene matches: 7. The CDR3 DNA follows: TGTGCCAGCAGCGTAAGCTGGGAGGGAGATACGCAGTATTTT. Its protein product is CASSVSWEGDTQYF.

This clone was counted between two and nine times. The gene calls are TRBV7-8 and TRBJ1-2; 7 nucleotides agree with TRBD1. Unmatched junction bases numbered 6, after V lost 5 bases and J lost 0 bases. Germline CDR1 and CDR2: SGHVS and FQNEAQ. This CDR3 is built from 15 residues. CDR3 residues: CASSERTGSNYGYTF. CDR3 bases: TGTGCCAGCAGCGAGAGGACAGGATCTAACTATGGCTACACCTTC.

A remark on this clone: The same CDR3 is also encoded by other DNA sequences in this sample. The chain uses TRBV9 and TRBJ1-1, with D unclear. CDR1 and CDR2 (germline): SGDLS, YYNGEE. V was clipped by 2 bases and J by 5 bases, with 10 bases between them. The CDR3 runs 13 residues. CDR3 sequence reads: CASSVGRDTEAFF. Written as DNA, the CDR3 is TGTGCCAGCAGCGTGGGGAGGGATACTGAAGCTTTCTTT.

This chain connects TRBV5-8 to TRBJ2-3, with D perhaps TRBD1 or TRBD2 (6 bases each). Trimming removed 1 base from V and 0 bases from J, with 15 bases in between. CDR1 SGHTS and CDR2 YDEGEE come from the germline V gene. The length of the CDR3 is 17 residues. CDR3 loop: CASSLPPRGPSTDTQYF. The CDR3 DNA sequence: TGTGCCAGCAGCTTGCCACCCCGGGGGCCTAGCACAGATACGCAGTATTTT.

This clone was observed a few times. V usage is TRBV29-1 and J usage is TRBJ1-1; TRBD1 aligns across 12 bases. Losses at the gene ends were 4 bases for V and 5 bases for J; bases not matched to a gene: 5. CDR3 length: 14 amino acids. Germline lookup yields CDR1 SQVTM and CDR2 ANQGSEA. As DNA, the CDR3 is TGCAGCGTTGGGGACAGGGGGCTTAGGACTGAAGCTTTCTTT. This gives the protein CSVGDRGLRTEAFF.

As for this clone: This may be a read error: a much more frequent sequence differs by one nucleotide. The chain couples TRBV5-4 to TRBJ2-1, with no clear D. This CDR3 comprises 11 residues. Trimming took off 2 bases at V and 5 bases at J, with 2 bases between the two ends. The germline V gene encodes CDR1 SGHNT and CDR2 YYREEE (reference sequence). DNA for the CDR3: TGTGCCAGCAGCTTTGACAATGAGCAGTTCTTC. Translation gives CASSFDNEQFF.

The V and J genes are TRBV14 and TRBJ1-1; D gene ambiguous. CDR3 length: 14 residues. Trimming took 1 base from V and 7 from J, leaving 13 bases between them. Looked up from germline, CDR1 is SGHDN and CDR2 is FVKESK. The CDR3 region is CASSQGGLGFEAFF. CDR3 DNA sequence: TGTGCCAGCAGCCAAGGAGGGCTCGGTTTTGAAGCTTTCTTT.

CDR3 nucleotide sequence: TGTGCCTGGAGTTTACTACAGGGTAATTCACCCCTCCACTTT. Its protein product is CAWSLLQGNSPLHF. This chain uses TRBV30 with TRBJ1-6, with a possible D match to TRBD1 (6 bases). Germline lookup yields CDR1 GTSNPN and CDR2 SVGIG (reference sequence). V was trimmed by 2 bases and J by 6 bases, leaving 11 bases between them. The CDR3 contains 14 residues.

The chain uses TRBV6-5 and TRBJ2-5, with a tentative D call TRBD1 (5 bases). V lost 5 bases to trimming and J lost 2 bases, with 12 bases between them. CDR1 and CDR2 (germline): MNHEY, SVGAGI. This CDR3 comprises 14 residues. As DNA, the CDR3 is TGTGCCAGCAGTGAGATGACAGCACAAGAGACCCAGTACTTC. Protein product: CASSEMTAQETQYF.

The V gene is TRBV29-1, the J gene TRBJ2-6, with unresolved D. Trimming shortened V by 3 bases and J by 2 bases, and 8 bases separated the two germline ends. CDR1 is SQVTM and CDR2 is ANQGSEA in the germline V gene. The CDR3 covers 14 residues. The CDR3 region has the DNA TGCAGCGTTGAGCCCCATCCTGGGGCCAACGTCCTGACTTTC. Translated: CSVEPHPGANVLTF.

The chain links TRBV5-4 to TRBJ2-2, with D maybe TRBD1 (6 bases). The CDR3 has 13 amino acids. The V and J ends lost 2 bases and 6 bases respectively, with 8 bases between them. Germline loops: CDR1 SGHNT, CDR2 YYREEE (reference sequence). The CDR3 sequence: CASSLQGPGELFF. The CDR3 DNA sequence: TGTGCCAGCAGCTTACAGGGCCCCGGGGAGCTGTTTTTT.